What follows are 8 T cell receptor beta chains derived from one specimen sequenced in a study of Graves' ophthalmopathy and Graves' hyperthyroidism. TCR beta CDR3 amplification used RNA transcripts. Scientists carried out first-round RT-PCR using HTBI primers and then a second-round multiplex PCR. TCRdb itself ran the multiplex PCR reads through MiXCR, one entry per CDR3 protein. Among about 400,000 distinct CDR3 sequences listed, over 20% were seen once. The sample comprised peripheral blood. Source of these receptors: a woman between 18 and 29 years old with stable Graves' hyperthyroidism.

The J gene is TRBJ1-1, the V gene TRBV12-3 or TRBV12-4, with TRBD1 matching over 8 bases. Trimming took 4 bases from V and 7 from J; bases not matched to a gene: 8. CDR3 size: 14 residues. The CDR3 region is CASSWDRPPNEAFF. The CDR3 DNA reads TGTGCCAGCAGTTGGGACAGGCCACCTAATGAAGCTTTCTTT.

This chain connects TRBV6-5 to TRBJ2-7; D remains ambiguous. Germline loops: CDR1 MNHEY, CDR2 SVGAGI. This CDR3 is built from 15 residues. V lost 2 bases to trimming and J lost 0 bases, with 11 bases between them. The CDR3 nucleotides are TGTGCCAGCAGTTACGAGGACGGTACCTCCTACGAGCAGTACTTC. Amino acid sequence: CASSYEDGTSYEQYF.

This clonotype was found many times. V is TRBV7-9 and J is TRBJ2-7, with D possibly being TRBD1 (6 bases). This CDR3 is built from 13 residues. V was clipped by 5 bases and J by 5 bases, with 13 bases between them. CDR1 SEHNR and CDR2 FQNEAQ come from the germline V gene (reference sequence). CDR3 sequence: CASSVNREHEQYF. The CDR3 nucleotides read TGTGCCAGCAGCGTTAACAGGGAACACGAGCAGTACTTC.

V gene TRBV15 combines with J gene TRBJ2-7; 8 nucleotides agree with TRBD2. Trimming removed 3 bases from V and 4 bases from J; junction bases left unmatched: 5. The CDR3 length is 14 residues. Germline V gives CDR1 LNHNV, CDR2 YYDKDF (reference sequence). The CDR3, as DNA: TGTGCCACCAGCAGCGGGACTAGTGGATACGAGCAGTACTTC. Its protein product is CATSSGTSGYEQYF.

This clonotype occurred many times. This chain uses TRBV30 with TRBJ2-7; TRBD2 agrees at 7 bases. Trimming removed 3 bases from V and 5 bases from J; junction bases left unmatched: 7. Per the germline V gene, CDR1 is GTSNPN and CDR2 is SVGIG (reference sequence). This CDR3 spans 13 amino acids. CDR3 residues: CAWRSSGFHEQYF. DNA of the CDR3: TGTGCCTGGAGGAGTAGCGGGTTTCACGAGCAGTACTTC. Variable domain in full (rest from reference TRBV30 and TRBJ2-7): SQTIHQWPATLVQPVGSPLSLECTVEGTSNPNLYWYRQAAGRGLQLLFYSVGIGQISSEVPQNLSASRPQDRQFILSSKKLLLSDSGFYLCAWRSSGFHEQYFGPGTRLTVT.

This clonotype was picked up many times. CDR3: CASATGDGNQPQHF. In DNA, the CDR3 is TGTGCCAGCGCTACAGGGGACGGCAATCAGCCCCAGCATTTT. The V and J genes are TRBV12-3 or TRBV12-4 and TRBJ1-5; 7 nucleotides align to TRBD1. The CDR3 runs to 14 residues. The V and J ends lost 8 bases and 2 bases, in that order; junction bases with no gene match: 6.

This clonotype has ten or more counts. The chain links TRBV10-3 to TRBJ2-7; TRBD1 might be the D (5 bases). The CDR3 totals 14 residues. V lost 10 bases and J lost 0, with 16 bases in between. Germline CDR1 ENHRY, CDR2 SYGVKD. As DNA, the CDR3 is TGTGCCACCCTAGACAGCTCCCGCTCCTACGAGCAGTACTTC. This encodes CATLDSSRSYEQYF.

Only a few counts were recorded for this clonotype. J is TRBJ1-1 and V is TRBV15; D possibly corresponds to TRBD1 (5 bases). The CDR3 runs to 15 residues. In germline, CDR1 is LNHNV, CDR2 YYDKDF (reference sequence). V was cut by 0 bases and J by 5 bases, with 13 bases left in between. This CDR3 is CATSRDTQGQTEAFF. The CDR3 DNA follows: TGTGCCACCAGCAGAGATACCCAGGGCCAAACTGAAGCTTTCTTT.